This TCR beta chain was identified in a study of metastatic and nonmetastatic thyroid tumors. TCRdb re-clonotyped the PCR reads through MiXCR. The table records thousands of clones, approximately 35% of them present only once. CDR1 and CDR2 from the germline V gene are MNHNS and SASEGT. V shed 0 bases and J shed 7 bases, with 15 bases lying between them. This CDR3 has 15 residues. This clone was seen a few times. No antigen is known for it. No treatment had been given to any patient before thyroid surgery. Study observations and caveats: It was reported that TCR beta diversity was significantly higher in malignant thyroid tumors than benign nodules, in blood and tumor.

The clonotype was recovered from a female donor with papillary thyroid cancer or a benign thyroid nodule (not recorded which). Some clones in this sample may be carry-over from other donors' samples. The sequencing input was adjacent normal tissue. The chain carries TRBV6-1 and TRBJ1-2; no clear D. The CDR3 DNA reads as TGTGCCAGCAGTGAAGCCAAGGGTATCGGGAGTGGCTACACCTTC. Translation: CASSEAKGIGSGYTF.